The 2 T cell receptor beta chains below all came from one sample that was sequenced in a study of blood T cell repertoires in COVID-19. Using immunoSEQ multiplex PCR, the repertoire was profiled, and TCRdb retains in-frame clones only, with some absent. Among 300,000 to 350,000 clones listed, almost 90% were seen once. The sequenced sample consisted of peripheral blood. The receptor source for this set is a woman aged 65 to 85 with COVID-19, enrolled during active disease.

This clone is a singleton in its sample. The rearrangement uses TRBV7-9 and TRBJ2-1, with 8 bases identical to TRBD2. Germline CDR1 is SEHNR and CDR2 is FQNEAQ (reference sequence). V lost 5 bases, J lost 6 bases, and 6 bases stayed unmatched. This CDR3 spans 14 amino acids. DNA for the CDR3: TGTGCCAGCAGCCTAGGGACTAGTAGCAATGAGCAGTTCTTC. Its translation is CASSLGTSSNEQFF.

The V gene is TRBV19, the J gene TRBJ1-1, with 7 bases aligning to TRBD1. Germline CDR1 is LNHDA and CDR2 is SQIVND (reference sequence). The CDR3 extends over 18 amino acids. Trimming at V came to 6 bases and at J to 0 bases, leaving 16 bases not matched to a gene. CDR3: CASSLTGTDLPMNTEAFF. The DNA of the CDR3 is TGTGCCAGTAGCTTAACCGGGACAGACTTACCAATGAACACTGAAGCTTTCTTT.